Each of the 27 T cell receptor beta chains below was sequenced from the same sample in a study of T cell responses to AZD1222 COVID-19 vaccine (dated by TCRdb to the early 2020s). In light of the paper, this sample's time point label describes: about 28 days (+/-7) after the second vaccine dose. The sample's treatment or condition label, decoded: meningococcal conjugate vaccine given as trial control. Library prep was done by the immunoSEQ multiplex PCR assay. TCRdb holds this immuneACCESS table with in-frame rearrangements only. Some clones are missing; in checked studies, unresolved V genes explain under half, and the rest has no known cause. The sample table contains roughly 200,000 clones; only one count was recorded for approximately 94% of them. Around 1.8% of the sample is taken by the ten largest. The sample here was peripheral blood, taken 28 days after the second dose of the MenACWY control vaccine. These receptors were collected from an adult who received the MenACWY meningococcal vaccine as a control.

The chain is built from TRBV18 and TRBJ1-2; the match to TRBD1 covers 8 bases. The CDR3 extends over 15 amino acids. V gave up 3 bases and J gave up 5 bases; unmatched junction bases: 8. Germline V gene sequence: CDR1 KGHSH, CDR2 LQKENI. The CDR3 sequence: CASSPDRGSRYGYTF. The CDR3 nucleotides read TGTGCCAGCTCACCTGACAGGGGAAGTAGGTATGGCTACACCTTC. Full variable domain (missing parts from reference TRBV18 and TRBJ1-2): NAGVMQNPRHLVRRRGQEARLRCSPMKGHSHVYWYRQLPEEGLKFMVYLQKENIIDESGMPKERFSAEFPKEGPSILRIQQVVRGDSAAYFCASSPDRGSRYGYTFGSGTRLTVV.

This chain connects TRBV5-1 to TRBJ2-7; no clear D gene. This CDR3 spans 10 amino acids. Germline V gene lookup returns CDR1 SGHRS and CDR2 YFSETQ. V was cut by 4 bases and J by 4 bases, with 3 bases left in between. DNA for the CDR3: TGCGCCAGCAGCGGGTACGAGCAGTACTTC. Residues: CASSGYEQYF.

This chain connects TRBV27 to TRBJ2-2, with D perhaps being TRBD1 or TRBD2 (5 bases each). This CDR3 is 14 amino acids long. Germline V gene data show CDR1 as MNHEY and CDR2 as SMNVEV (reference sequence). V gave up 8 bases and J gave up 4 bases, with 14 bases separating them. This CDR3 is CASQGEGTTGELFF. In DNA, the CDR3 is TGTGCCAGCCAGGGAGAGGGTACCACCGGGGAGCTGTTTTTT.

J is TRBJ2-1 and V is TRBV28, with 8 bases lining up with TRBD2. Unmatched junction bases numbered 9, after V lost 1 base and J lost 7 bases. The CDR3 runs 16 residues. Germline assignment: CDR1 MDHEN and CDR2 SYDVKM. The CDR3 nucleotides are TGTGCCAGCAGTTTATCCGGGACTAGGGTTTTTAATGAGCAGTTCTTC. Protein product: CASSLSGTRVFNEQFF. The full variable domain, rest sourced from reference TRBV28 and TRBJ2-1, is DVKVTQSSRYLVKRTGEKVFLECVQDMDHENMFWYRQDPGLGLRLIYFSYDVKMKEKGDIPEGYSVSREKKERFSLILESASTNQTSMYLCASSLSGTRVFNEQFFGPGTRLTVL.

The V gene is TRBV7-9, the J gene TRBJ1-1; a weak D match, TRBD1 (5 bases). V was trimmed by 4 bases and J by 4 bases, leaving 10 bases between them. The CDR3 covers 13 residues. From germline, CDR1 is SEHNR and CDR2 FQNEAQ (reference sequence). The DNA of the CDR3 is TGTGCCAGCAGCTCCGGGGGAACCACTGAAGCTTTCTTT. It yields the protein CASSSGGTTEAFF. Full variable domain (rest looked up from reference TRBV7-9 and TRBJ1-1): DTGVSQNPRHKITKRGQNVTFRCDPISEHNRLYWYRQTLGQGPEFLTYFQNEAQLEKSRLLSDRFSAERPKGSFSTLEIQRTEQGDSAMYLCASSSGGTTEAFFGQGTRLTVV.

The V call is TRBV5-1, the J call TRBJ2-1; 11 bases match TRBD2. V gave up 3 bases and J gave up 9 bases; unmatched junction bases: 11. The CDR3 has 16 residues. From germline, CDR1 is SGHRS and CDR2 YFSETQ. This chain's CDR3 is CASSWGLAASEGEQFF. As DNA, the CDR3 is TGCGCCAGCAGCTGGGGACTAGCGGCCTCGGAGGGTGAGCAGTTCTTC. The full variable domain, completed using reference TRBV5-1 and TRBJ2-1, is KAGVTQTPRYLIKTRGQQVTLSCSPISGHRSVSWYQQTPGQGLQFLFEYFSETQRNKGNFPGRFSGRQFSNSRSEMNVSTLELGDSALYLCASSWGLAASEGEQFFGPGTRLTVL.

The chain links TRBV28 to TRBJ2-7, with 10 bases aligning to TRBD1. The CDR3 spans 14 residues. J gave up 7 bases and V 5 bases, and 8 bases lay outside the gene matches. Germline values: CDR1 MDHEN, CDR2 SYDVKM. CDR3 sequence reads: CASSTGTGAHEQYF. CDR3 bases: TGTGCCAGCAGTACCGGGACAGGGGCACATGAGCAGTACTTC.

CDR3 DNA sequence: TGTGCCAGCAGCCGGGGCGGGAAATGGGCAGATACGCAGTATTTT. This codes for CASSRGGKWADTQYF. The genes are TRBV27 and TRBJ2-3; TRBD2 might be the D (6 bases). V shed 6 bases and J shed 4 bases, with 17 bases lying between them. There are 15 residues in the CDR3. Germline V gene lookup returns CDR1 MNHEY and CDR2 SMNVEV (reference sequence).

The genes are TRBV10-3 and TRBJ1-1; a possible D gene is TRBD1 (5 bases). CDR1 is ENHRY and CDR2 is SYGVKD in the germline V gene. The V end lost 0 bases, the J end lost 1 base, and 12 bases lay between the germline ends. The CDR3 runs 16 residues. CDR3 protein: CAISESGPSRNTEAFF. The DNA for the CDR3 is TGTGCCATCAGTGAGTCGGGGCCCTCTCGGAACACTGAAGCTTTCTTT.

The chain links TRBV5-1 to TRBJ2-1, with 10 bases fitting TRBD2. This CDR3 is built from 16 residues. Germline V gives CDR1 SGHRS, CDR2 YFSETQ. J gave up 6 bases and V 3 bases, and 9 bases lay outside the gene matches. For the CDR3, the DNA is TGCGCCAGCAGCTATAGCGGGGGGTATTCTCCCAATGAGCAGTTCTTC. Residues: CASSYSGGYSPNEQFF.

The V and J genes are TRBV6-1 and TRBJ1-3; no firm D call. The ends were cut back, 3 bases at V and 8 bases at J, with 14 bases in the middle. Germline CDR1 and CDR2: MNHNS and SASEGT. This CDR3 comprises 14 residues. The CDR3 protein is CASSESGGLDTIYF. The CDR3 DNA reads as TGTGCCAGCAGTGAGAGTGGCGGTCTCGACACCATATATTTT.

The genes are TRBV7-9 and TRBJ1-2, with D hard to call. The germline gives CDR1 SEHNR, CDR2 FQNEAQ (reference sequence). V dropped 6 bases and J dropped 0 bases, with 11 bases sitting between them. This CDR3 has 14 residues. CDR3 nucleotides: TGTGCCAGCAGTCCAAGATTGTCTAACTATGGCTACACCTTC. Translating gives CASSPRLSNYGYTF.

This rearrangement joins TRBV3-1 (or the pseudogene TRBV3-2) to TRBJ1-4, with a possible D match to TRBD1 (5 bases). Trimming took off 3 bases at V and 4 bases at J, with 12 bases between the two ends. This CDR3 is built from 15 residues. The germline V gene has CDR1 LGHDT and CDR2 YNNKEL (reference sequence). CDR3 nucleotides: TGTGCCAGCAGCCAGAGGGGTCTGAATAATGAAAAACTGTTTTTT. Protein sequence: CASSQRGLNNEKLFF.

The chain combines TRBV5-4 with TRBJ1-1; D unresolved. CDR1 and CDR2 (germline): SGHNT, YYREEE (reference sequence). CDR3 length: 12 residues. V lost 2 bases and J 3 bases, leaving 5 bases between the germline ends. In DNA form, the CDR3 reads TGTGCCAGCAGCTTCTTGTACACTGAAGCTTTCTTT. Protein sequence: CASSFLYTEAFF.

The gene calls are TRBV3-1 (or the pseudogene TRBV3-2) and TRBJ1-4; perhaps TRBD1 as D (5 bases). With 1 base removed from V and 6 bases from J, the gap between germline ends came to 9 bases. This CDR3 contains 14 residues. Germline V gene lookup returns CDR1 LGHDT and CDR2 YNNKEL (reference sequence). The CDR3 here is CASSQAGGYEKLFF. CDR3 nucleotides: TGTGCCAGCAGCCAAGCCGGGGGTTATGAAAAACTGTTTTTT.

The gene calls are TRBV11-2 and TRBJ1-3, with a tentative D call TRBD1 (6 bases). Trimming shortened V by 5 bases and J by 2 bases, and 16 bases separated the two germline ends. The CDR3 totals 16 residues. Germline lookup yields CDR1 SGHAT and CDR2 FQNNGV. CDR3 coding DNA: TGTGCCAGCAGCCCTATAAGCAGGGGCGCTGGAAACACCATATATTTT. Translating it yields CASSPISRGAGNTIYF.

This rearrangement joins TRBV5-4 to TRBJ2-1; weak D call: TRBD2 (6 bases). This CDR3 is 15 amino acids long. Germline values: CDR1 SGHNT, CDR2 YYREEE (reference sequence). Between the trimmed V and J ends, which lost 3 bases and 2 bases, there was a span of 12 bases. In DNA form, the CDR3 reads TGTGCCAGCAGCTCCCCGGGACTCCCCTACAATGAGCAGTTCTTC. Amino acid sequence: CASSSPGLPYNEQFF.

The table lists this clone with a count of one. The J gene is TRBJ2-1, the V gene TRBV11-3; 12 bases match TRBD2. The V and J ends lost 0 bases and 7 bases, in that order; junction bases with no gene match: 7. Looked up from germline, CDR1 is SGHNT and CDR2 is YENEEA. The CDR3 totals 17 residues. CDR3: CASSLDGASGRGNEQFF. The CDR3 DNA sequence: TGTGCCAGCAGCTTAGATGGGGCTAGCGGGAGGGGGAATGAGCAGTTCTTC.

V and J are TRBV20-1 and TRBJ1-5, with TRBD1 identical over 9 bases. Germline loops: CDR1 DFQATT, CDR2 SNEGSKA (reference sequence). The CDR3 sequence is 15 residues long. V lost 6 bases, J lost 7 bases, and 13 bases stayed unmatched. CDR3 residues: CSASAVGTGNQPQHF. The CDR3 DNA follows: TGCAGTGCCAGTGCGGTAGGGACAGGGAACCAGCCCCAGCATTTT.

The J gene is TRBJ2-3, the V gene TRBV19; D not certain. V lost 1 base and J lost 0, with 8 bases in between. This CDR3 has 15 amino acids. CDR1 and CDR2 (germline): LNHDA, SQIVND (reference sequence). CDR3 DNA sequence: TGTGCCAGTAGTATAGTTCCAGAAAGCACAGATACGCAGTATTTT. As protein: CASSIVPESTDTQYF.

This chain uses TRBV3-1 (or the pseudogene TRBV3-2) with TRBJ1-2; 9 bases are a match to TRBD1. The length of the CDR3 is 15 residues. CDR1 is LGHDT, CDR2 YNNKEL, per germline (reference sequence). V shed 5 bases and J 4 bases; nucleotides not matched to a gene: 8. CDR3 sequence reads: CASSTGTGNLYGYTF. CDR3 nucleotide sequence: TGTGCCAGCAGCACCGGGACAGGGAATCTCTATGGCTACACCTTC.

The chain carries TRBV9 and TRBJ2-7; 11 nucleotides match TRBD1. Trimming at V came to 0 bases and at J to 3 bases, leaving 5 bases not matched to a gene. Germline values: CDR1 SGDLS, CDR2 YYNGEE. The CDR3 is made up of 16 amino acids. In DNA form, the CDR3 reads TGTGCCAGCAGCGTAGTGGGGACAGGGGGTTTCTACGAGCAGTACTTC. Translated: CASSVVGTGGFYEQYF.

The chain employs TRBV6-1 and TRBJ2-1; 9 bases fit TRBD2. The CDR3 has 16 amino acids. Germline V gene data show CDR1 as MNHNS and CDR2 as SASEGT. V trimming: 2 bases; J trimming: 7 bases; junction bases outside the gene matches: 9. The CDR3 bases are TGTGCCAGCAGTGAAACCTTAGCGGGAGCAAAAAATGAGCAGTTCTTC. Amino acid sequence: CASSETLAGAKNEQFF.

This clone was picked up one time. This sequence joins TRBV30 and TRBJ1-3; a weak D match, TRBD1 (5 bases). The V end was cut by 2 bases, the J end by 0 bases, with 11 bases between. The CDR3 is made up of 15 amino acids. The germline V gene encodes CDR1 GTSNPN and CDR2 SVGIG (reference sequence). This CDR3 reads CAWSTGPGSGNTIYF. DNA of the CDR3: TGTGCCTGGAGTACAGGACCCGGCTCTGGAAACACCATATATTTT.

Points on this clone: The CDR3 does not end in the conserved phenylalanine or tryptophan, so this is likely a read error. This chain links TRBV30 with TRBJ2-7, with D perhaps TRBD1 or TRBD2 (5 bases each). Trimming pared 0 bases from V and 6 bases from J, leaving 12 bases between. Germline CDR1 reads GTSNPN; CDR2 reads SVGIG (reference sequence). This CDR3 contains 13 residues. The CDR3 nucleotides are TGTGCCTGGAGTGTCCACCGGGACGTCGAGCAGTACCTC. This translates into CAWSVHRDVEQYL.

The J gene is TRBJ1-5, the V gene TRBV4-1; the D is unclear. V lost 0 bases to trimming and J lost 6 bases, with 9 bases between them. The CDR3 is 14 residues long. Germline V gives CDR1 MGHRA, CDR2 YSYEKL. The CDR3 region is CASSQEGMGQPQHF. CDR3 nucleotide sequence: TGCGCCAGCAGCCAAGAAGGAATGGGTCAGCCCCAGCATTTT.

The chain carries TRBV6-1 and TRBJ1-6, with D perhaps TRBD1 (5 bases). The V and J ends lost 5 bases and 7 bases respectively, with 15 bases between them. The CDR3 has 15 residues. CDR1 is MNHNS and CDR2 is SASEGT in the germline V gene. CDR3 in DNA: TGTGCCAGCAGTACCCGGGAGGGGAGAAATTCACCCCTCCACTTT. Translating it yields CASSTREGRNSPLHF.